The present entry profiles one T cell receptor (beta chain) with its context. Its antigen is unidentified. This record belongs to a study of CD8+ T cells in alopecia areata. Once RNA had been extracted, it was reverse transcribed into cDNA to act as the sequencing template. Clones were sequenced by immunoSEQ multiplex PCR, and TCRdb holds only the in-frame ones, with some missing. The repertoire holds 130,000 to 150,000 clones, with roughly 82% as singletons. Study findings and constraints: Persistence during tofacitinib was seen for many expanded lesional clones in scalp and blood. Links between baseline CD8+ expansion and response need larger treated cohorts.

V was pared by 1 base and J by 1 base, with 6 bases of the junction left unmatched. This CDR3 is built from 17 residues. Germline V gene sequence: CDR1 LGHNA, CDR2 YNFKEQ. Treatment specified: oral pan-JAK inhibitor, 5-10 mg twice daily. V and J are TRBV4-2 and TRBJ2-5, with 10 nucleotides matching TRBD2. Material: CD8+ T cells sorted from blood, obtained at week 4, from a patient treated with tofacitinib. The TCR was taken from a human donor with alopecia areata. CDR3 DNA sequence: TGTGCCAGCAGCCAAGGAACAGCGGGGGGGATCCAAGAGACCCAGTACTTC. Amino acid sequence: CASSQGTAGGIQETQYF.